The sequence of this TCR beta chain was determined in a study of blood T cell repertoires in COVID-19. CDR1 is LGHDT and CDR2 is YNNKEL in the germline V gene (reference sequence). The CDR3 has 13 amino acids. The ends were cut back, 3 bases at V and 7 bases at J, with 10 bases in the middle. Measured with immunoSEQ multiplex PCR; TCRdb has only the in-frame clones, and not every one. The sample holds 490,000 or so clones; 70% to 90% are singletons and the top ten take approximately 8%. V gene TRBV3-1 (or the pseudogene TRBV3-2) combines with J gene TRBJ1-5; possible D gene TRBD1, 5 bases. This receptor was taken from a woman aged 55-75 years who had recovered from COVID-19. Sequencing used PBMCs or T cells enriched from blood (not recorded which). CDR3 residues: CASSQGTGQPQHF. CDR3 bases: TGTGCCAGCAGCCAGGGGACTGGGCAGCCCCAGCATTTT.